Sequencing of this TCR beta chain was carried out in a study of T-cell reconstitution after alpha-beta-depleted transplantation in children. This clonotype was seen only a few times. Unique molecular identifiers were incorporated when the TCRbeta library was constructed. TCRdb passed the PCR reads through MiXCR, listing each CDR3 protein once. The sample has about 610,000 distinct CDR3 sequences; 10% are singletons. This CDR3 has 19 amino acids. From germline, CDR1 is SGHAT and CDR2 FQNNGV. Trimming took 5 bases from V and 5 from J; bases not matched to a gene: 21. The sequence came from a human donor who donated a stem cell graft to a child with acute myeloid leukemia. The specimen comprised PBMCs from the stem cell graft donor, sampled from the stem cell graft. V is TRBV11-2 and J is TRBJ2-3; 8 positions match TRBD2. CDR3 amino acids: CASSLEGSGSNSPIDTQYF. CDR3 sequence (DNA): TGTGCCAGCAGCCTTGAGGGAAGCGGGAGTAATAGTCCCATAGATACGCAGTATTTT.